This TCR beta chain was observed in a study of blood T cell repertoires in COVID-19. A single count supports this clone. Per the authors' pipeline: It was from reference gene primer amplification that nucleated cell counts were estimated. The data were produced by immunoSEQ multiplex PCR, yet TCRdb's version contains in-frame clones alone and is incomplete. That table supplies the V and J calls and clone size; D and trimming were determined from the DNA. The repertoire has around 30,000 clones, about 90% of them found once; the top ten carry around 20%. This clonotype was obtained from a man older than 75 with acute or convalescent COVID-19. Material: peripheral blood.

The CDR3 nucleotides are TGTGCCAGCAGCTTGCCGGACAGGAACACTGAAGCTTTCTTT. Its protein product is CASSLPDRNTEAFF. The chain carries TRBV5-5 and TRBJ1-1; a weak D match, TRBD1 (6 bases). The V gene lost 1 base and the J gene lost 1 base, with 8 bases spanning the gap. There are 14 residues in the CDR3. Germline CDR1 reads SGHKS; CDR2 reads YYEKEE (reference sequence).